The next 27 T cell receptor beta chains were all read from a single sample in a study of T cell responses to AZD1222 COVID-19 vaccine. Libraries were prepared by immunoSEQ multiplex PCR; TCRdb keeps only in-frame clonotypes and omits some of them. Of 150,000 to 200,000 clones listed, 75% to 90% were seen once; the top ten hold under 3.5%. The source was peripheral blood, collected on day 0 of MenACWY control vaccination. The receptors were sampled from an adult in good health.

This clone was seen a single time. V usage is TRBV2 and J usage is TRBJ2-3; D gene ambiguous. Germline V CDR1 and CDR2: SNHLY, FYNNEI. The V end was cut by 8 bases, the J end by 6 bases, with 12 bases between. The CDR3 covers 12 residues. CDR3 sequence reads: CASDQLYDTQYF. The CDR3 DNA reads as TGTGCCAGCGATCAGCTATACGATACGCAGTATTTT.

The V and J genes are TRBV28 and TRBJ2-3, with TRBD2 identical over 7 bases. The CDR3 spans 14 residues. Germline trimming cut 2 bases from V and 3 bases from J; bases unmatched to any gene: 2. CDR1 is MDHEN, CDR2 SYDVKM, per germline. CDR3 sequence (DNA): TGTGCCAGCAGTTTACCAGCGGGGACAGATACGCAGTATTTT. It codes for CASSLPAGTDTQYF.

The chain links TRBV7-8 to TRBJ2-7; 9 bases agree with TRBD1. The CDR3 runs to 15 residues. V lost 5 bases and J lost 2; bases outside the gene matches: 7. From germline, CDR1 is SGHVS and CDR2 FQNEAQ. This chain's CDR3 is CASSTRTGATYEQYF. The CDR3 DNA reads as TGTGCCAGCAGCACTCGGACAGGGGCAACCTACGAGCAGTACTTC.

The V call is TRBV5-1, the J call TRBJ2-2, with D hard to call. The CDR3 runs 16 residues. CDR1 and CDR2 from the germline V gene are SGHRS and YFSETQ. Deletions cut 0 bases from V and 0 bases from J, with 9 bases between. The CDR3 DNA follows: TGCGCCAGCAGCTTGGGGGAACCCCCGAACACCGGGGAGCTGTTTTTT. Amino acids: CASSLGEPPNTGELFF.

This clone was counted once. The chain recombines TRBV25-1 with TRBJ1-6; D is perhaps TRBD1 (5 bases). Per germline, CDR1 MGHDK and CDR2 SYGVNS. V gave up 1 base and J gave up 6 bases, with 10 bases separating them. The CDR3 loop spans 15 amino acids. The CDR3 loop is CASSESVRANSPLHF. The CDR3 DNA sequence: TGTGCCAGCAGTGAATCGGTCAGGGCTAATTCACCCCTCCACTTT.

This chain joins TRBV12-5 and TRBJ2-1; tentative D call: TRBD1 (6 bases). V was clipped by 6 bases and J by 6 bases, with 24 bases between them. The CDR3 length is 17 residues. CDR1 and CDR2 from the germline V gene are LGHNT and FRNRAP. The CDR3 coding sequence is TGTGCTAGTGGACCCTCAACAGGGAGTGATAGGTCCAATGAGCAGTTCTTC. Residues: CASGPSTGSDRSNEQFF.

This clone was seen a single time. V gene TRBV7-2 combines with J gene TRBJ2-3; perhaps TRBD2 as D (5 bases). Trimming took off 0 bases at V and 1 base at J, with 8 bases between the two ends. The CDR3 sequence is 15 residues long. Germline V CDR1 and CDR2: SGHTA, FQGNSA. The CDR3 loop reads CASSLAQAGTDTQYF. In DNA form, the CDR3 reads TGTGCCAGCAGCTTAGCGCAAGCGGGCACAGATACGCAGTATTTT.

The rearrangement links TRBV9 to TRBJ2-5; D is undetermined. V was cut by 0 bases and J by 5 bases, with 14 bases left in between. CDR1 is SGDLS and CDR2 is YYNGEE in the germline V gene. This CDR3 contains 15 residues. CDR3 region: CASSVGPNKGETQYF. The CDR3 nucleotides are TGTGCCAGCAGCGTAGGCCCGAACAAAGGGGAGACCCAGTACTTC.

This clone was found once. The genes are TRBV19 and TRBJ2-1, with 10 bases identical to TRBD2. The ends lost 0 bases at V and 5 bases at J; junction bases unmatched: 7. The germline V gene encodes CDR1 LNHDA and CDR2 SQIVND (reference sequence). The CDR3 has 17 amino acids. CDR3 protein: CASSIDLLAGANNEQFF. The CDR3 DNA is TGTGCCAGTAGTATAGATCTTCTAGCGGGGGCTAACAATGAGCAGTTCTTC.

This chain joins TRBV30 and TRBJ1-2; D possibly corresponds to TRBD1 (6 bases). The germline gives CDR1 GTSNPN, CDR2 SVGIG (reference sequence). Trimming stripped 3 bases from V and 8 bases from J, with 13 bases between. CDR3 size: 12 residues. CDR3 coding DNA: TGTGCCTGGAGAGGTACAGGGTCCGGCTACACCTTC. Amino acids: CAWRGTGSGYTF.

V and J are TRBV10-3 and TRBJ1-2; D remains ambiguous. Germline assignment: CDR1 ENHRY and CDR2 SYGVKD. This CDR3 has 11 amino acids. V was shortened by 5 bases and J by 8 bases, with 9 bases between the two germline ends. The CDR3 protein is CAISQEWGYTF. The CDR3, as DNA: TGTGCCATCAGTCAGGAATGGGGCTACACCTTC.

The chain couples TRBV12-3 or TRBV12-4 to TRBJ1-5, with D perhaps matching TRBD1 (5 bases). The CDR3 is made up of 13 amino acids. Trimming took 6 bases from V and 5 from J, leaving 11 bases between them. The CDR3 coding sequence is TGTGCCAGCAGCCTAGACAGCCATCAGCCCCAGCATTTT. Amino acid sequence: CASSLDSHQPQHF.

V is TRBV14 and J is TRBJ2-1; D uncertain. CDR3 length: 11 residues. With 3 bases removed from V and 15 bases from J, the gap between germline ends came to 12 bases. In germline, CDR1 is SGHDN, CDR2 FVKESK. Here the CDR3 reads CASSQGTGRFF. The CDR3 DNA reads as TGTGCCAGCAGCCAGGGAACTGGTCGGTTCTTC.

The chain uses TRBV5-3 and TRBJ1-6; possibly TRBD1 for D (6 bases). TRBV5-3 is designated an ORF whose function remains uncertain. This CDR3 spans 15 amino acids. V was pared by 1 base and J by 6 bases, with 11 bases between. Here the CDR3 DNA reads TGTGCCAGAAGCTTGAGGACAGTAGTTAATTCACCCCTCCACTTT. Its translation: CARSLRTVVNSPLHF.

The chain combines TRBV5-4 with TRBJ2-7, with 11 positions matching TRBD2. Germline V gene data show CDR1 as SGHNT and CDR2 as YYREEE (reference sequence). Unmatched junction bases numbered 12, after V lost 2 bases and J lost 5 bases. This CDR3 contains 17 residues. The CDR3 bases are TGTGCCAGCAGCTTCGGCCAAACTAGCGGGGGCGTCAACGAGCAGTACTTC. It encodes CASSFGQTSGGVNEQYF. The full variable domain, completed using reference TRBV5-4 and TRBJ2-7, is ETGVTQSPTHLIKTRGQQVTLRCSSQSGHNTVSWYQQALGQGPQFIFQYYREEENGRGNFPPRFSGLQFPNYSSELNVNALELDDSALYLCASSFGQTSGGVNEQYFGPGTRLTVT.

V is TRBV6-5 and J is TRBJ2-1; TRBD2 agrees at 8 bases. The V segment lost 0 bases and the J segment 2 bases; nucleotides outside the gene matches: 3. Germline CDR1 is MNHEY and CDR2 is SVGAGI. The CDR3 runs 16 residues. The CDR3 sequence is CASSYSSGGPYNEQFF. The CDR3 DNA reads TGTGCCAGCAGTTACTCGAGCGGGGGCCCCTACAATGAGCAGTTCTTC.

This chain uses TRBV3-1 (or the pseudogene TRBV3-2) with TRBJ1-6, with a weak D call TRBD1 (6 bases). This CDR3 has 14 residues. V dropped 4 bases and J dropped 6 bases, with 10 bases sitting between them. CDR1 is LGHDT, CDR2 YNNKEL, per germline (reference sequence). CDR3 DNA: TGTGCCAGCAGCCCCGGACAGTTTAATTCACCCCTCCACTTT. Its translation: CASSPGQFNSPLHF.

The chain couples TRBV28 to TRBJ2-7; D is uncertain. Germline V lookup: CDR1 MDHEN, CDR2 SYDVKM. The CDR3 totals 14 residues. V was pared by 3 bases and J by 9 bases, with 18 bases between. For the CDR3, the DNA is TGTGCCAGCAGTTTTTCGGACGACCGGCTCGGGCAGTACTTC. It encodes CASSFSDDRLGQYF.

The chain links TRBV19 to TRBJ1-1; 7 nucleotides match TRBD1. In germline, CDR1 is LNHDA, CDR2 SQIVND (reference sequence). The CDR3 contains 13 residues. V was clipped by 8 bases and J by 4 bases; unmatched bases: 7. The CDR3 spells CASSSGGGTEAFF. In nucleotides, the CDR3 is TGTGCCAGTTCGTCAGGGGGTGGCACTGAAGCTTTCTTT.

This chain uses TRBV7-9 with TRBJ2-3; TRBD1 matches 9 bases. This CDR3 is built from 16 residues. V shed 5 bases and J 3 bases; nucleotides not matched to a gene: 9. Germline-derived CDR1 and CDR2 are SEHNR and FQNEAQ (reference sequence). This CDR3 reads CASSPAPGQGTDTQYF. CDR3 DNA sequence: TGTGCCAGCAGCCCCGCGCCGGGACAGGGTACAGATACGCAGTATTTT.

This sequence joins TRBV7-8 and TRBJ1-6; TRBD1 is a possible D gene (6 bases). CDR1 and CDR2 (germline): SGHVS, FQNEAQ. The germline V and J ends were trimmed by 4 bases and 3 bases, with 16 bases remaining between them. The CDR3 is 17 residues long. CDR3: CASSWSGGGNYNSPLHF. The CDR3 bases are TGTGCCAGCAGCTGGAGTGGGGGGGGCAACTATAATTCACCCCTCCACTTT.

The V gene is TRBV12-3 or TRBV12-4, the J gene TRBJ2-5, with TRBD2 as a possible D gene (5 bases). V dropped 3 bases and J dropped 5 bases, with 10 bases sitting between them. This CDR3 region has 13 residues. The chain's CDR3 is CASSFGERETQYF. In nucleotides, the CDR3 is TGTGCCAGCAGTTTCGGGGAGCGGGAGACCCAGTACTTC.

This clone was seen once. The chain has TRBV4-2 and TRBJ1-2, with D perhaps TRBD1 (5 bases). V shed 1 base and J shed 3 bases, with 9 bases lying between them. The CDR3 length is 14 residues. The germline CDR1 and CDR2 sequences are LGHNA and YNFKEQ. The CDR3 is CASSQVRGDYGYTF. DNA for the CDR3: TGTGCCAGCAGCCAAGTCCGGGGGGACTATGGCTACACCTTC.

The genes are TRBV7-9 and TRBJ2-3; D is ambiguous. Trimming removed 1 base from V and 0 bases from J, with 5 bases in between. This CDR3 has 14 amino acids. Germline-derived CDR1 and CDR2 are SEHNR and FQNEAQ (reference sequence). The CDR3 DNA reads TGTGCCAGCAGCTTAGATGCTAGCACAGATACGCAGTATTTT. This encodes CASSLDASTDTQYF.

This chain joins TRBV5-5 and TRBJ2-2; 7 positions match TRBD2. This CDR3 is built from 17 residues. With V trimmed by 4 bases and J by 0 bases, 9 bases remained unmatched. CDR1 and CDR2 (germline): SGHKS, YYEKEE (reference sequence). CDR3: CASSRGVSPSNTGELFF. The CDR3, as DNA: TGTGCCAGCAGCCGGGGGGTGTCGCCCTCGAACACCGGGGAGCTGTTTTTT.

This chain connects TRBV28 to TRBJ2-7; D uncertain. The CDR3 sequence is 13 residues long. V lost 1 base and J lost 2, with 6 bases in between. Per germline, CDR1 MDHEN and CDR2 SYDVKM. CDR3 sequence reads: CASSLLGPYEQYF. The CDR3 DNA sequence: TGTGCCAGCAGTTTATTAGGCCCCTACGAGCAGTACTTC.

The CDR3 loop is CASRGPGQGYEQYF. The CDR3 coding sequence is TGTGCCAGCAGGGGACCGGGACAGGGGTACGAGCAGTACTTC. The rearrangement joins TRBV6-5 to TRBJ2-7; 10 bases align to TRBD1. The length of the CDR3 is 14 residues. The germline CDR1 and CDR2 sequences are MNHEY and SVGAGI. V was pared by 6 bases and J by 4 bases, with 6 bases of the junction left unmatched.